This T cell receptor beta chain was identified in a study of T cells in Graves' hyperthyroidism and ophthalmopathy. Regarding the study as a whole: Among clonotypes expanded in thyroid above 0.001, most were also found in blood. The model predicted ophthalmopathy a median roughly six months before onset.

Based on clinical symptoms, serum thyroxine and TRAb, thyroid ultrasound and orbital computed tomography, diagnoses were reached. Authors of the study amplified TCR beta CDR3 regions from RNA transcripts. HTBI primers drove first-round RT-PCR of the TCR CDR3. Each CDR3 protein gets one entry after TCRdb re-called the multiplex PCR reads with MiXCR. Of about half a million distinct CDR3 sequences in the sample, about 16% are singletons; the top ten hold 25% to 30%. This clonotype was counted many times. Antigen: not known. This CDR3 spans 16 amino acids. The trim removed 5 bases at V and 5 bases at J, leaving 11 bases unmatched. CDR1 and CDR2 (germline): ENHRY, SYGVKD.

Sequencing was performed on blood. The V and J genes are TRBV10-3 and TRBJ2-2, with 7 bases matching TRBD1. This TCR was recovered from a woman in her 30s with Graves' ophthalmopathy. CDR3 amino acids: CAISRPRDSFTGELFF. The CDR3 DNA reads TGTGCCATCAGTCGACCTAGGGACAGTTTTACCGGGGAGCTGTTTTTT.